This TCR beta chain derives from a study of T-cell reconstitution after alpha-beta-depleted transplantation in children. The V end lost 7 bases, the J end lost 7 bases, and 17 bases lay between the germline ends. The CDR3 runs to 13 residues. Per germline, CDR1 DFQATT and CDR2 SNEGSKA (reference sequence). With respect to this clonotype: What it binds is unknown.

Preparation of the TCRbeta library was carried out with unique molecular identifiers. TCRdb redid the calling of the PCR reads with MiXCR, one entry per CDR3 protein. This table holds fewer than 550,000 distinct CDR3 sequences, over 9.5% found once. Whole-study results and caveats: T-cell numbers and diversity one year post-transplant derived largely from freshly generated T cells. Several hundred graft clones that had expanded were reportedly the source of alpha-beta T cells about two months after transplant. The origin of high day-60 TCRbeta diversity in some patients lay in surviving recipient T cells and thymic progenitors.

The receptor comes from a child aged 2 to 10 with inherited bone marrow failure, due to receive a stem cell transplant. The genes are TRBV20-1 and TRBJ2-1, with D possibly TRBD1 on 6 matching bases. The material sequenced was PBMCs, taken before TCRalphabeta/CD19-depleted stem cell transplant. CDR3 nucleotides: TGCAGTGTCGTACAGGGTGTTCAGAATGAGCAGTTCTTC. Encoded protein: CSVVQGVQNEQFF.